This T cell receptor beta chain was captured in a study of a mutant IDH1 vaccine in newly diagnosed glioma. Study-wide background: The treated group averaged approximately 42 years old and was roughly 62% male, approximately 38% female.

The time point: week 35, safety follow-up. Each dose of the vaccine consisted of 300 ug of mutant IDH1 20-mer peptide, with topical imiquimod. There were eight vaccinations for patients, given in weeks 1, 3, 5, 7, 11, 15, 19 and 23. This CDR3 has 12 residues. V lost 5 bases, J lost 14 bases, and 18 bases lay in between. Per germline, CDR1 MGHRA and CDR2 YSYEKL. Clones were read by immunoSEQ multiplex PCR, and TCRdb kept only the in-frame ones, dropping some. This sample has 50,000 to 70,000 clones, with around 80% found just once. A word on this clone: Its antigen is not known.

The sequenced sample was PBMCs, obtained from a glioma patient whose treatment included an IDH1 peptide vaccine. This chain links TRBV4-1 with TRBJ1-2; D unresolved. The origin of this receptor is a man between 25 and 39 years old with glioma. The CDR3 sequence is CASSTWTRAETF. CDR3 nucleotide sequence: TGCGCCAGCAGCACTTGGACGCGCGCGGAGACCTTC.